This entry lists 4 T cell receptor beta chains sequenced from one sample in a study of T-cell reconstitution after alpha-beta-depleted transplantation in children. Construction of the TCRbeta library involved unique molecular identifiers. TCRdb recomputed calls from the PCR reads with MiXCR, one row per CDR3 protein. The table records 610,000 or so distinct CDR3 sequences, roughly a quarter of them present only once. The source material was PBMCs, sampled before TCRalphabeta/CD19-depleted stem cell transplant. Receptor source: a boy in the first two years of life with Wiskott-Aldrich syndrome, due to receive a stem cell transplant.

The chain combines TRBV5-1 with TRBJ2-1; possible D gene TRBD2, 6 bases. This CDR3 spans 14 amino acids. V dropped 1 base and J dropped 6 bases, with 11 bases sitting between them. Germline CDR1 reads SGHRS; CDR2 reads YFSETQ. The CDR3 sequence is CASSLWRERNEQFF. The DNA of the CDR3 is TGCGCCAGCAGCTTGTGGCGGGAACGCAATGAGCAGTTCTTC.

The genes are TRBV27 and TRBJ2-1; 8 bases fit TRBD2. The V gene's germline CDR1 is MNHEY and CDR2 SMNVEV (reference sequence). The CDR3 has 16 amino acids. V was clipped by 1 base and J by 2 bases; unmatched bases: 4. The CDR3 is CASSLWSGSAYNEQFF. CDR3 bases: TGTGCCAGCAGTTTATGGAGCGGGAGCGCCTACAATGAGCAGTTCTTC.

The CDR3 protein is CASSPKGGGGTEAFF. DNA of the CDR3: TGTGCCAGCTCACCAAAAGGGGGAGGGGGCACTGAAGCTTTCTTT. V is TRBV18 and J is TRBJ1-1; TRBD1 is a possible D gene (6 bases). Germline assignment: CDR1 KGHSH and CDR2 LQKENI. Trimming took off 2 bases at V and 4 bases at J, with 14 bases between the two ends. The CDR3 is 15 residues long.

This clonotype occurred a few times. CDR3 region: CASSFRDARETQYF. The CDR3 DNA is TGTGCCAGCAGTTTCCGGGACGCACGTGAGACCCAGTACTTC. This rearrangement joins TRBV27 to TRBJ2-5, with D perhaps matching TRBD1 or TRBD2 (5 bases each). Germline V gene data show CDR1 as MNHEY and CDR2 as SMNVEV (reference sequence). Trimming pared 3 bases from V and 5 bases from J, leaving 13 bases between. The length of the CDR3 is 14 residues.